The clone carrying this T cell receptor (beta chain) appeared a few times. The antigen remains undetermined. These data are taken from a study of cytomegalovirus exposure and HLA in healthy donors. Study results and caveats: Some 150 TCR beta chains were listed as cytomegalovirus-associated. Based on reports, TCR beta sequences accurately predicted HLA-A and HLA-B alleles for most subjects. Previous analysis showed most TCR beta V segments were productive about 90% or about 30% of the time.

It was with 60 Vbeta and 13 Jbeta primers that the PCR ran. The table came from immunoSEQ multiplex PCR; TCRdb's copy has only in-frame clones and leaves some out. The data hold about 87,000 clones, with under 9% observed a single time. The sequence was collected from a man in his fifties or sixties in good health and CMV-seronegative. Sequencing used PBMCs.

The CDR3 loop is CASRALSSSTDTQYF. In DNA form, the CDR3 reads TGTGCCAGCAGGGCCCTCAGTTCAAGCACAGATACGCAGTATTTT. The chain is built from TRBV6-5 and TRBJ2-3; D gene unclear. Germline CDR1 is MNHEY and CDR2 is SVGAGI. The length of the CDR3 is 15 residues. The germline V and J ends were trimmed by 6 bases and 0 bases, with 13 bases remaining between them.